This entry concerns a single T cell receptor beta chain. The CDR3 sequence is 16 residues long. CDR1 and CDR2 from the germline V gene are SGHRS and YFSETQ. Trimming cost V 4 bases and J 0 bases; bases outside gene matches: 8. TCRdb reprocessed the 5' RACE reads with MiXCR, giving one entry per CDR3 protein. The sample has about 560,000 distinct CDR3 sequences; less than 25% are singletons. These data originate in a study of T-cell memory formation after mild COVID-19. V is TRBV5-1 and J is TRBJ2-3; 7 bases map to TRBD2. The receptor comes from an adult woman who had mild COVID-19 (a few samples of this study predate the infection). Cell type and time point are not known. The sequenced material came from PBMCs or a T cell subset sorted from them (not recorded which). DNA of the CDR3: TGCGCCAGCAGCCCACGAATCGGGAGGAGCACAGATACGCAGTATTTT. The encoded protein is CASSPRIGRSTDTQYF.